This TCR beta chain was sequenced during a study of blood T cell repertoires in COVID-19. Overall study context: Specimens from acute and convalescent COVID-19 originated in the United States, Italy and Spain. The cDNA or gDNA used as material had been derived from T cells, B-cell-depleted T cells, or PBMCs.

In germline, CDR1 is KGHSH, CDR2 LQKENI. Trimming left V 3 bases short and J 1 base short, with 6 bases between. The CDR3 is made up of 13 amino acids. A word on this clone: This same CDR3 is encoded by further DNA sequences in the sample.

Sequencing was performed with immunoSEQ multiplex PCR; in TCRdb, only in-frame clones are kept and a portion is missing. The sample holds over 100,000 clones, roughly four fifths seen once. The genes are TRBV18 and TRBJ1-1; possible D gene TRBD1, 5 bases. The source material was peripheral blood. The source of this sequence is a man aged 40-50 years with active or convalescent COVID-19. The chain's CDR3 is CASSPGQNTEAFF. In DNA form, the CDR3 reads TGTGCCAGCTCACCTGGACAGAACACTGAAGCTTTCTTT.